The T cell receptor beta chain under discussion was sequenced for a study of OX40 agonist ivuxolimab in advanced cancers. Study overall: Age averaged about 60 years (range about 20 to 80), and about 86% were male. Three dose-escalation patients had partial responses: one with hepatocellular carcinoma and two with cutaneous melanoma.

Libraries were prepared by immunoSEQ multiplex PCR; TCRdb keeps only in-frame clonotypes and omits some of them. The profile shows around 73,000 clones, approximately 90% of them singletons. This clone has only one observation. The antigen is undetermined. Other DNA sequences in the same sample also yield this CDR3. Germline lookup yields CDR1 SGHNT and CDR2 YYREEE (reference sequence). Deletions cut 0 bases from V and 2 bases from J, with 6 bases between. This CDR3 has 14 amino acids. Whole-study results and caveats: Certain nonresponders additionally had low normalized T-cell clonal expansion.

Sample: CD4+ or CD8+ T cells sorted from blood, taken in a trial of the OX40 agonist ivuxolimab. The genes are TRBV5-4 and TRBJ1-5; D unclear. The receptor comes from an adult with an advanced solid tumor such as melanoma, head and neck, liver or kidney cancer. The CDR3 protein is CASSLGGGNQPQHF. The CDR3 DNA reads TGTGCCAGCAGCTTGGGCGGGGGCAATCAGCCCCAGCATTTT.